Following are 32 T cell receptor beta chains from one sample sequenced in a study of cytomegalovirus exposure and HLA in healthy donors. The PCR was carried out with 60 Vbeta primers and 13 Jbeta primers. The data were produced by immunoSEQ multiplex PCR, yet TCRdb's version contains in-frame clones alone and is incomplete. This sample has about 210,000 clones; roughly four fifths occur once, and the top ten carry 9.5% to 13%. The sequenced sample was PBMCs. The receptor source for this set is a woman aged 50 to 60 in good health and CMV-seropositive.

This clone was counted only a few times. The same CDR3 arises from other DNA sequences in this sample as well. This chain uses TRBV30 with TRBJ1-1, with no clear D. Germline loops: CDR1 GTSNPN, CDR2 SVGIG (reference sequence). The CDR3 covers 12 residues. The ends were cut back, 0 bases at V and 5 bases at J, with 7 bases in the middle. The CDR3, as DNA: TGTGCCTGGAGTGTACGGGGAACTGAAGCTTTCTTT. It specifies CAWSVRGTEAFF.

This chain joins TRBV19 and TRBJ2-2; possible D gene TRBD2, 5 bases. CDR3 length equals 16 residues. V dropped 3 bases and J dropped 0 bases, with 11 bases sitting between them. Germline-derived CDR1 and CDR2 are LNHDA and SQIVND (reference sequence). Written as DNA, the CDR3 is TGTGCCAGTAGTATTTTGGGAGACCCGAACACCGGGGAGCTGTTTTTT. This translates into CASSILGDPNTGELFF. The full variable domain, in which reference TRBV19 and TRBJ2-2 provide the parts outside the CDR3, is DGGITQSPKYLFRKEGQNVTLSCEQNLNHDAMYWYRQDPGQGLRLIYYSQIVNDFQKGDIAEGYSVSREKKESFPLTVTSAQKNPTAFYLCASSILGDPNTGELFFGEGSRLTVL.

Concerning this clone: This sample also contains other DNA sequences that code for the same CDR3. The chain uses TRBV19 and TRBJ1-5; 8 bases line up with TRBD1. Trimming cost V 6 bases and J 3 bases; bases outside gene matches: 7. The CDR3 contains 15 residues. Germline CDR1 is LNHDA and CDR2 is SQIVND (reference sequence). The CDR3 sequence: CASSMRQGANQPQHF. For the CDR3, the DNA is TGTGCCAGTAGCATGAGGCAGGGGGCCAATCAGCCCCAGCATTTT.

This sequence joins TRBV7-9 and TRBJ1-1; tentatively, D is TRBD1 (6 bases). The germline V gene encodes CDR1 SEHNR and CDR2 FQNEAQ (reference sequence). CDR3 size: 13 residues. Trimming stripped 5 bases from V and 5 bases from J, with 12 bases between. The CDR3 loop reads CASSRVGHTEAFF. The CDR3 bases are TGTGCCAGCAGCCGGGTGGGACATACTGAAGCTTTCTTT.

The CDR3 DNA is TGTGCCTGGAGTCTAGGCTATGGCTACACCTTC. Translated: CAWSLGYGYTF. V is TRBV30 and J is TRBJ1-2; D gene unclear. Germline V CDR1 and CDR2: GTSNPN, SVGIG (reference sequence). V was clipped by 2 bases and J by 4 bases, with 5 bases between them. The CDR3 has 11 amino acids. Combining the CDR3 with reference TRBV30 and TRBJ1-2 gives the whole variable domain SQTIHQWPATLVQPVGSPLSLECTVEGTSNPNLYWYRQAAGRGLQLLFYSVGIGQISSEVPQNLSASRPQDRQFILSSKKLLLSDSGFYLCAWSLGYGYTFGSGTRLTVV.

This chain links TRBV27 with TRBJ2-1; 8 nucleotides match TRBD1. J was trimmed by 3 bases and V by 5 bases; bases with no gene match: 9. Germline values: CDR1 MNHEY, CDR2 SMNVEV (reference sequence). The CDR3 has 16 amino acids. This CDR3 reads CASSTNSDRGYNEQFF. The CDR3 coding sequence is TGTGCCAGCAGTACTAATTCCGACAGGGGCTACAATGAGCAGTTCTTC.

CDR3 DNA: TGTGCCAGCTCATCATCCTACGAGCAGTACTTC. This gives the protein CASSSSYEQYF. The chain combines TRBV18 with TRBJ2-7; D is ambiguous. The V gene's germline CDR1 is KGHSH and CDR2 LQKENI. V lost 5 bases and J 1 base, leaving 3 bases between the germline ends. This CDR3 comprises 11 residues.

The J gene is TRBJ2-1, the V gene TRBV5-4; 12 nucleotides match TRBD2. This CDR3 comprises 17 residues. CDR1 is SGHNT, CDR2 YYREEE, per germline (reference sequence). V shed 3 bases and J 4 bases; nucleotides not matched to a gene: 8. In DNA form, the CDR3 reads TGTGCCAGCAGCTCGACTAGCGGGGGCCCGGTGTACAATGAGCAGTTCTTC. Translation: CASSSTSGGPVYNEQFF. Variable domain in full (rest from reference TRBV5-4 and TRBJ2-1): ETGVTQSPTHLIKTRGQQVTLRCSSQSGHNTVSWYQQALGQGPQFIFQYYREEENGRGNFPPRFSGLQFPNYSSELNVNALELDDSALYLCASSSTSGGPVYNEQFFGPGTRLTVL.

The rearrangement links TRBV6-6 to TRBJ2-1; 9 bases are a match to TRBD1. The CDR3 consists of 16 residues. From germline, CDR1 is MNHNY and CDR2 SVGAGI (reference sequence). V was pared by 6 bases and J by 5 bases, with 11 bases of the junction left unmatched. The CDR3 region is CASRATAGTGNNEQFF. The DNA of the CDR3 is TGTGCCAGCAGAGCCACGGCCGGGACAGGGAACAATGAGCAGTTCTTC.

This clone was seen a few times. This chain uses TRBV18 with TRBJ1-2; perhaps TRBD1 as D (5 bases). The CDR3 is made up of 15 amino acids. The V gene's germline CDR1 is KGHSH and CDR2 LQKENI. V dropped 6 bases and J dropped 2 bases, with 16 bases sitting between them. CDR3 in DNA: TGTGCCAGCTCTGGGGAGGGCCCAGGGAACTATGGCTACACCTTC. Protein: CASSGEGPGNYGYTF. Combining the CDR3 with reference TRBV18 and TRBJ1-2 gives the whole variable domain NAGVMQNPRHLVRRRGQEARLRCSPMKGHSHVYWYRQLPEEGLKFMVYLQKENIIDESGMPKERFSAEFPKEGPSILRIQQVVRGDSAAYFCASSGEGPGNYGYTFGSGTRLTVV.

The chain uses TRBV11-1 and TRBJ1-1; D ambiguous. The CDR3 has 16 residues. The germline V gene has CDR1 SGHAT and CDR2 FQDESV (reference sequence). Trimming left V 1 base short and J 2 bases short, with 14 bases between. CDR3 nucleotide sequence: TGTGCCAGCAGCTTAGGGGGAGGAGGTCTTAACACTGAAGCTTTCTTT. Amino acids: CASSLGGGGLNTEAFF. The full variable domain, rest sourced from reference TRBV11-1 and TRBJ1-1, is EAEVAQSPRYKITEKSQAVAFWCDPISGHATLYWYRQILGQGPELLVQFQDESVVDDSQLPKDRFSAERLKGVDSTLKIQPAELGDSAMYLCASSLGGGGLNTEAFFGQGTRLTVV.

This clone turned up a few times. The rearrangement links TRBV9 to TRBJ2-2, with 13 bases identical to TRBD2. The CDR3 is made up of 16 amino acids. CDR1 SGDLS and CDR2 YYNGEE come from the germline V gene. V shed 0 bases, J shed 5 bases, and the junction held 1 base outside the gene matches. CDR3 coding DNA: TGTGCCAGCAGCGTAGAGGGACTAGCGGGGACCGGGGAGCTGTTTTTT. It yields the protein CASSVEGLAGTGELFF.

This chain uses TRBV6-5 with TRBJ1-6; no firm D call. The CDR3 runs 15 residues. Germline CDR1 MNHEY, CDR2 SVGAGI. Trimming cost V 0 bases and J 7 bases, with 10 bases left between them. The CDR3 loop is CASSYSAKENSPLHF. DNA for the CDR3: TGTGCCAGCAGTTACTCTGCGAAAGAGAATTCACCCCTCCACTTT.

The chain combines TRBV27 with TRBJ2-5, with 9 nucleotides matching TRBD2. CDR3 length: 15 residues. After removal of 7 bases from V and 5 bases from J, the junction contained 11 bases not matched to a gene. Germline CDR1 and CDR2: MNHEY and SMNVEV (reference sequence). The CDR3 DNA sequence: TGTGCCAGCAAGAACGGCGGGGGGGCCCCGGAGACCCAGTACTTC. It encodes CASKNGGGAPETQYF.

J is TRBJ2-3 and V is TRBV7-9, with D uncertain. Germline CDR1 is SEHNR and CDR2 is FQNEAQ (reference sequence). The CDR3 is 13 amino acids. V shed 1 base and J shed 5 bases, with 7 bases lying between them. In DNA form, the CDR3 reads TGTGCCAGCAGCTTAGTATCGGGAGATACGCAGTATTTT. The encoded protein is CASSLVSGDTQYF.

The rearrangement uses TRBV7-9 and TRBJ1-2; 7 positions match TRBD1. There are 15 residues in the CDR3. Trimming at V came to 4 bases and at J to 4 bases, leaving 9 bases not matched to a gene. The germline CDR1 and CDR2 sequences are SEHNR and FQNEAQ (reference sequence). The CDR3 bases are TGTGCCAGCAGCTCGGGACAGCGCCCGAGCTATGGCTACACCTTC. As protein: CASSSGQRPSYGYTF.

The CDR3, as DNA: TGTGCCAGCAGCCTAGAGGGACAGGGGGCGTATGAGCAGTTCTTC. Translation gives CASSLEGQGAYEQFF. The V and J genes are TRBV13 and TRBJ2-1; 12 bases are a match to TRBD1. Germline loops: CDR1 PRHDT, CDR2 FYEKMQ (reference sequence). This CDR3 is built from 15 residues. The ends lost 5 bases at V and 8 bases at J; junction bases unmatched: 7.

V usage is TRBV7-9 and J usage is TRBJ2-6; perhaps TRBD1 as D (6 bases). The CDR3 has 17 amino acids. Per germline, CDR1 SEHNR and CDR2 FQNEAQ (reference sequence). V dropped 5 bases and J dropped 0 bases, with 14 bases sitting between them. The CDR3 protein is CASSLLDRNSGANVLTF. The CDR3 DNA is TGTGCCAGCAGCCTACTGGACAGAAACTCTGGGGCCAACGTCCTGACTTTC.

There are a few counts of this clone. The V call is TRBV5-4, the J call TRBJ2-7, with D maybe TRBD2 (6 bases). The germline V gene has CDR1 SGHNT and CDR2 YYREEE (reference sequence). CDR3 length: 16 residues. Trimming took 2 bases from V and 0 from J, leaving 15 bases between them. CDR3 in amino acids: CASSFGGVSRSYEQYF. CDR3 nucleotide sequence: TGTGCCAGCAGCTTCGGCGGGGTATCCCGCTCCTACGAGCAGTACTTC.

Comment on this clone: A junction end diverges from the germline sequence, so it may reflect a read error. V usage is TRBV6-5 and J usage is TRBJ2-1; 7 bases are shared with TRBD2. The CDR3 contains 15 residues. The V gene's germline CDR1 is MNHEY and CDR2 SVGAGI. CDR3 sequence: CASGSGSPSYNGQFF. The DNA of the CDR3 is TGTGCCAGTGGTAGCGGGTCCCCCTCCTACAATGGGCAGTTCTTC.

The chain links TRBV18 to TRBJ1-1; D ambiguous. This CDR3 is built from 13 residues. The germline V gene encodes CDR1 KGHSH and CDR2 LQKENI. Trimming shortened V by 2 bases and J by 0 bases, and 4 bases separated the two germline ends. The CDR3 DNA reads as TGTGCCAGCTCACCAGCGTTGAACACTGAAGCTTTCTTT. It is translated as CASSPALNTEAFF.

DNA for the CDR3: TGTGCCAGCAGCCACAGGGGGTCATACGAGCAGTACTTC. Amino acids: CASSHRGSYEQYF. This chain uses TRBV11-2 with TRBJ2-7, with 8 bases aligning to TRBD1. Germline V gene sequence: CDR1 SGHAT, CDR2 FQNNGV. The CDR3 runs 13 residues. V dropped 5 bases and J dropped 4; count of bases not matched to a gene: 4.

The sample holds a few counts of this clone. The J gene is TRBJ1-1, the V gene TRBV2; D unresolved. Germline V gene lookup returns CDR1 SNHLY and CDR2 FYNNEI. This CDR3 contains 13 residues. Trimming left V 0 bases short and J 8 bases short, with 10 bases between. DNA of the CDR3: TGTGCCAGCAGTGAAGCCCGACATTCCGAAGCTTTCTTT. It specifies CASSEARHSEAFF.

This chain connects TRBV7-6 to TRBJ2-3, with 10 bases fitting TRBD2. This CDR3 has 16 amino acids. The V gene's germline CDR1 is SGHVS and CDR2 FNYEAQ. Germline trimming cut 4 bases from V and 1 base from J; bases unmatched to any gene: 5. Here the CDR3 reads CASSSRLAGGTDTQYF. The CDR3 DNA follows: TGTGCCAGCAGCTCCCGTCTAGCGGGGGGCACAGATACGCAGTATTTT.

The gene calls are TRBV30 and TRBJ1-6, with 10 bases lining up with TRBD1. The V and J ends lost 1 base and 4 bases, in that order; junction bases with no gene match: 7. From germline, CDR1 is GTSNPN and CDR2 SVGIG (reference sequence). The CDR3 runs 17 residues. CDR3 protein: CAWSEGDRGPYNSPLHF. The CDR3 DNA reads TGTGCCTGGAGTGAGGGCGACAGGGGGCCGTATAATTCACCCCTCCACTTT.

This clone was detected once. J is TRBJ2-1 and V is TRBV7-8; weak D call: TRBD2 (6 bases). V lost 4 bases and J 11 bases, leaving 21 bases between the germline ends. Germline-derived CDR1 and CDR2 are SGHVS and FQNEAQ. The CDR3 length is 15 residues. The CDR3 nucleotides read TGTGCCAGCAGCTCCTCACGGCGGGGTAGTAATAAGCAGTTCTTC. The encoded protein is CASSSSRRGSNKQFF.

The chain combines TRBV6-6 with TRBJ1-2; TRBD1 is a possible D gene (6 bases). CDR1 and CDR2 from the germline V gene are MNHNY and SVGAGI (reference sequence). The CDR3 runs 15 residues. V dropped 7 bases and J dropped 1 base, with 16 bases sitting between them. The CDR3 region has the DNA TGTGCCAGCATCATGGGGGGGGGCGATAACTATGGCTACACCTTC. Translating gives CASIMGGGDNYGYTF.

The gene calls are TRBV19 and TRBJ2-2, with D tentatively TRBD1 (7 bases). The ends were cut back, 4 bases at V and 1 base at J, with 10 bases in the middle. This CDR3 contains 15 residues. Germline CDR1 LNHDA, CDR2 SQIVND (reference sequence). The CDR3 is CASSTQGGNTGELFF. The DNA for the CDR3 is TGTGCCAGTAGTACCCAGGGGGGGAACACCGGGGAGCTGTTTTTT.

This chain connects TRBV5-4 to TRBJ2-7; TRBD2 might be the D (6 bases). The CDR3 has 14 amino acids. The V and J ends lost 0 bases and 1 base respectively, with 8 bases between them. CDR1 is SGHNT and CDR2 is YYREEE in the germline V gene (reference sequence). CDR3 nucleotides: TGTGCCAGCAGCTTGGACGCGGGATCCTACGAGCAGTACTTC. This codes for CASSLDAGSYEQYF.

V gene TRBV30 combines with J gene TRBJ2-3, with TRBD1 identical over 10 bases. This CDR3 has 13 residues. CDR1 is GTSNPN, CDR2 SVGIG, per germline (reference sequence). V was pared by 3 bases and J by 5 bases, with 2 bases of the junction left unmatched. The CDR3 reads CAWRTGGEDTQYF. CDR3 sequence (DNA): TGTGCCTGGAGGACAGGGGGCGAAGATACGCAGTATTTT.

V and J are TRBV5-6 and TRBJ2-2; TRBD1 agrees at 7 bases. This CDR3 comprises 18 residues. V gave up 0 bases and J gave up 0 bases; unmatched junction bases: 8. Germline V gene data show CDR1 as SGHDT and CDR2 as YYEEEE. CDR3 in DNA: TGTGCCAGCAGCTTGGAGTTCAGGGGGTATACGAACACCGGGGAGCTGTTTTTT. Its translation is CASSLEFRGYTNTGELFF.

The chain combines TRBV5-1 with TRBJ2-1, with 10 nucleotides matching TRBD1. In germline, CDR1 is SGHRS, CDR2 YFSETQ. V shed 5 bases and J 10 bases; nucleotides not matched to a gene: 9. CDR3 length equals 14 residues. The CDR3 reads CASRPRQGAQEQFF. The CDR3 coding sequence is TGCGCCAGCAGGCCACGACAGGGGGCACAGGAGCAGTTCTTC.